This T cell receptor (beta chain) was captured by sequencing in a study of blood T cell repertoires in COVID-19. Study details: The study drew acute and convalescent COVID-19 samples from the United States, Italy and Spain. Sample material is recorded as cDNA or gDNA derived from T cells, B-cell-depleted T cells, or PBMCs.

The CDR3 sequence is 16 residues long. The V end lost 4 bases, the J end lost 0 bases, and 13 bases lay between the germline ends. Germline V lookup: CDR1 MNHEY, CDR2 SVGAGI. Using immunoSEQ multiplex PCR, the repertoire was profiled, and TCRdb retains in-frame clones only, with some absent. This sample has 80,000 to 95,000 clones, with 81% found just once. This rearrangement joins TRBV6-5 to TRBJ2-4; TRBD1 might be the D (5 bases). The TCR comes from an elderly man with acute or convalescent COVID-19. The sample was peripheral blood. The CDR3 DNA reads TGTGCCAGCAGTTCCTTGACAGAGCTAGCCAAAAACATTCAGTACTTC. Amino acids: CASSSLTELAKNIQYF.